This T cell receptor (beta chain) was profiled in a study of monozygotic twins with inflammatory bowel disease (dated by TCRdb to between 2019 and 2020). In terms of the full investigation: The full study comprised 30 or so monozygotic twin pairs: nine German pairs (four IBD-concordant, five IBD-discordant) and 19 IBD-discordant Danish pairs. The search for disease-associated traits relied mainly on comparing IBD patients with their genetically identical healthy co-twins within discordant pairs. Each individual had, on average, about 151 000 unique TCRalpha sequences and 181 000 unique TCRbeta sequences available for analysis. Broad study findings and their caveats: The analysis was unable to tell apart different T cell subtypes. IBD patients shared fewer clonotypes with other individuals than healthy twins did, most markedly in patients showing signs of disease activity. Because patients were on differing immunosuppressive treatments, the repertoires may have picked up extra background noise and inter-individual variability. No single strong signal or clonotype linked to IBD turned up in the results, so the idea that one exists was not supported. IBD patients had lower TCRbeta repertoire diversity, measured by the inverse Simpson index, than their healthy co-twins. Concordant and discordant twins showed no difference in repertoire similarity, possibly because of limited statistical power.

A remark on this clonotype: Its antigen has not been determined.

From each donor, a roughly 2.7 ml peripheral blood sample was collected into PAXgene tubes and kept at -80 degrees C. Without T cell sorting, total RNA was isolated from whole blood using the PAXgene blood miRNA kit on an automated QIAcube. Peripheral blood from monozygotic twin pairs who were concordant or discordant for inflammatory bowel disease underwent deep TCRalpha and TCRbeta repertoire profiling using unique molecular barcoding. Smoking habits were recorded for all twin pairs, and individuals were classified as current, former or never smokers. Preparation of the library involved 5' RACE. Preparation of each TCR library used approximately 4,000 ng of total RNA. For each sample, cDNA synthesis was carried out in eight separate reactions using SMARTScribe reverse transcriptase. During cDNA synthesis, template switching introduced unique molecular identifiers that contained a 6-nucleotide sample barcode. TCRalpha and TCRbeta cDNA was amplified in two nested PCRs of approximately 17 and 9 cycles, and bead purification was carried out after each PCR. Before amplification, the cDNA was treated with uracil DNA-glycosylase and purified using the QIAquick PCR purification kit. In the second PCR, Illumina TruSeq-compatible adapters and sample-specific barcodes were added. Library quality and concentration were checked on TapeStation and Qubit, and libraries were pooled at around 5 ng each. Pooled libraries were sequenced on an Illumina HiSeq2500 single-index Rapid Run with 2 x 100 bp reads and custom sequencing primers. Per the authors' processing: UMI-based consensus assembly with MiGEC version 1.2.6 was used to correct PCR and sequencing errors. MiXCR version 2.1.1 was used to carry out V(D)J alignment, clonotype assembly and CDR3 extraction. Gene usage, clonotype sharing and MAIT/NKT TCR abundance were normalised by analysing the top 1000, 10 000 and 20 000 clonotypes per sample. After downsampling to 27 000 UMIs, diversity was calculated as the inverse Simpson index using the vegan R package. Paired Mann-Whitney U tests on discordant twin pairs were used, with Benjamini-Hochberg multiple-testing correction. TCRdb reprocessed the reads and lists each CDR3 protein sequence as a single entry, with no DNA. None of the V and J calls come from the authors' own analysis; TCRdb made them. The sample table gives 200,000 to 250,000 distinct CDR3 sequences. The ten largest make up 7.7% of the sample.

The CDR3 sequence holds 15 residues, the cysteine and phenylalanine included. No DNA sequence was recorded. The germline V gene (reference sequence) provides CDR1 MNHEY and CDR2 SMNVEV. This TCR derives from a human donor with ulcerative colitis or Crohn's disease, or a healthy co-twin of an affected twin (not recorded which). This chain joins TRBV27 to TRBJ1-1; TCRdb's D gene call, TRBD1, goes unchecked for lack of DNA. The sample was blood. CDR3 reads: CASSEHPGAGTEAFF.